The present T cell receptor (beta chain) was sequenced within a study of blood T cell repertoires in COVID-19. About the study: Specimens from acute and convalescent COVID-19 originated in the United States, Italy and Spain. Nucleic acid was either cDNA or gDNA, and it came from T cells, B-cell-depleted T cells, or PBMCs.

The V and J ends lost 7 bases and 3 bases respectively, with 14 bases between them. This CDR3 comprises 14 residues. From germline, CDR1 is PRHDT and CDR2 FYEKMQ (reference sequence). In the study's own analysis: Quantification of nucleated cells was approximated via reference gene primer amplification. Clones were read by immunoSEQ multiplex PCR, and TCRdb kept only the in-frame ones, dropping some. V and J calls and clone size are those listed in that table; D and trimming were worked out from the DNA. The sample carries 250,000 to 350,000 clones, roughly 87% recorded once. This chain connects TRBV13 to TRBJ2-3; D is possibly TRBD2 (6 bases). The receptor was isolated from a man younger than 30 with active or convalescent COVID-19. Sequencing was done on a sample of peripheral blood. The CDR3 nucleotides read TGTGCCAGCACGGGGATTAGCGGAACAGATACGCAGTATTTT. It is translated as CASTGISGTDTQYF. The full variable domain, rest sourced from reference TRBV13 and TRBJ2-3, is AAGVIQSPRHLIKEKRETATLKCYPIPRHDTVYWYQQGPGQDPQFLISFYEKMQSDKGSIPDRFSAQQFSDYHSELNMSSLELGDSALYFCASTGISGTDTQYFGPGTRLTVL.